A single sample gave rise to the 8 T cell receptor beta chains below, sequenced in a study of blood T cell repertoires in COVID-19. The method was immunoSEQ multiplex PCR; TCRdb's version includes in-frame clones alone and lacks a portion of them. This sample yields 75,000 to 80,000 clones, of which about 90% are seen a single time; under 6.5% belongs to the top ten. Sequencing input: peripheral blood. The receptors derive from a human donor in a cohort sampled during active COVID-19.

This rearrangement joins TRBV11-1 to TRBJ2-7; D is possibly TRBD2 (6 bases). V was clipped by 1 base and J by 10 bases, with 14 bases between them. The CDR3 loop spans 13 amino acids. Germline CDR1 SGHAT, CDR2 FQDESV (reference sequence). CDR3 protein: CASSLVLQGGQYF. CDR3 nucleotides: TGTGCCAGCAGCTTAGTTCTCCAGGGAGGACAGTACTTC.

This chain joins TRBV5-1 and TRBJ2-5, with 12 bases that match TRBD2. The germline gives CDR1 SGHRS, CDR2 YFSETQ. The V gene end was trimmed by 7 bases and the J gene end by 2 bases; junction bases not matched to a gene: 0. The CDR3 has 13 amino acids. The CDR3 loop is CASGLAGQETQYF. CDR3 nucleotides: TGCGCCAGCGGACTAGCGGGGCAAGAGACCCAGTACTTC. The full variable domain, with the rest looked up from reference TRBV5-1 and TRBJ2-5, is KAGVTQTPRYLIKTRGQQVTLSCSPISGHRSVSWYQQTPGQGLQFLFEYFSETQRNKGNFPGRFSGRQFSNSRSEMNVSTLELGDSALYLCASGLAGQETQYFGPGTRLLVL.

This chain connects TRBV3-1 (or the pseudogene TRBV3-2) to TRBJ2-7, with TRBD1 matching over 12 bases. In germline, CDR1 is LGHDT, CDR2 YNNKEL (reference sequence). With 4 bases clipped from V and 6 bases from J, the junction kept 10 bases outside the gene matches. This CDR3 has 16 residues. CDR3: CASSRLSGTGGREQYF. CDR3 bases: TGTGCCAGCAGCCGACTCTCCGGGACAGGGGGCCGCGAGCAGTACTTC.

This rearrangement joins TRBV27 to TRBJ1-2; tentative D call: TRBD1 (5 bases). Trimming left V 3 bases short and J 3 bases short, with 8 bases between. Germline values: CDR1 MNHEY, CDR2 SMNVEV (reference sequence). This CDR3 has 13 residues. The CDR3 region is CASSFTGDYGYTF. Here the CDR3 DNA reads TGTGCCAGCAGTTTCACAGGTGACTATGGCTACACCTTC.

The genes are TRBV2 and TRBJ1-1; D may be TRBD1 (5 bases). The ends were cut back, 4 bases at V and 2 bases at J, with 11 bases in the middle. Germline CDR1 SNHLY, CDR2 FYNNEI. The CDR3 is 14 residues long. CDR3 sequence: CASSAEGVNTEAFF. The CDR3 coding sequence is TGTGCCAGCAGTGCTGAAGGGGTAAACACTGAAGCTTTCTTT.

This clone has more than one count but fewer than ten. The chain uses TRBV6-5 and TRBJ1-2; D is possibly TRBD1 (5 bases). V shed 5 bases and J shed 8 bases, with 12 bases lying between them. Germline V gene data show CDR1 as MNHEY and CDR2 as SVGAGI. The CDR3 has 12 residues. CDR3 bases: TGTGCCAGCAGTAGCCAGGGTACAGGCTACACCTTC. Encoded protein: CASSSQGTGYTF.

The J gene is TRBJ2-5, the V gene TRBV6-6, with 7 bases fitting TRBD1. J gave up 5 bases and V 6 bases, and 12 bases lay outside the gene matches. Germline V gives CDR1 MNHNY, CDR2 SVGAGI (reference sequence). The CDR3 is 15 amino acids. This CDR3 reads CASSNTGAQLETQYF. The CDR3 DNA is TGTGCCAGCAGCAACACAGGGGCCCAATTGGAGACCCAGTACTTC.

The CDR3 bases are TGCGCCAGCAGCTTGGGTACAGGGGGAGGCGATCAGCCCCAGCATTTT. It specifies CASSLGTGGGDQPQHF. V is TRBV5-1 and J is TRBJ1-5, with TRBD1 matching 8 bases. The germline V gene encodes CDR1 SGHRS and CDR2 YFSETQ. Unmatched junction bases numbered 7, after V lost 0 bases and J lost 5 bases. The CDR3 is 16 amino acids.